This T cell receptor beta chain comes out of a study of beta chain features in type 1 diabetes. Sequenced material consisted of expressed TCRB transcripts (all of the isolated RNA was reverse transcribed). The table came from immunoSEQ multiplex PCR; TCRdb's copy has only in-frame clones and leaves some out. The profile shows more than 550,000 clones, about 14% of them singletons. Blood was collected once per donor into heparin, averaging approximately 110 mL. Purity (above 95%) was reached by all sorted populations. Deletions cut 5 bases from V and 7 bases from J, with 21 bases between. Germline loops: CDR1 SEHNR, CDR2 FQNEAQ (reference sequence). CDR3 length equals 17 residues. Findings and caveats of the study: Shorter TCRB CDR3s, moderately but significantly so, marked every one of the four CD4+ subsets in Type 1 diabetes patients.

The table lists this clone with a few counts. Its specificity is not known. The rearrangement joins TRBV7-9 to TRBJ1-6; maybe TRBD1 (6 bases). Sequencing was carried out using naive CD4+ T cells from blood. The receptor's source is a man between 18 and 29 years old with type 1 diabetes. The DNA for the CDR3 is TGTGCCAGCAGCGCTACCTCTGGGGGCAGTATGAATTCACCCCTCCACTTT. Protein: CASSATSGGSMNSPLHF.